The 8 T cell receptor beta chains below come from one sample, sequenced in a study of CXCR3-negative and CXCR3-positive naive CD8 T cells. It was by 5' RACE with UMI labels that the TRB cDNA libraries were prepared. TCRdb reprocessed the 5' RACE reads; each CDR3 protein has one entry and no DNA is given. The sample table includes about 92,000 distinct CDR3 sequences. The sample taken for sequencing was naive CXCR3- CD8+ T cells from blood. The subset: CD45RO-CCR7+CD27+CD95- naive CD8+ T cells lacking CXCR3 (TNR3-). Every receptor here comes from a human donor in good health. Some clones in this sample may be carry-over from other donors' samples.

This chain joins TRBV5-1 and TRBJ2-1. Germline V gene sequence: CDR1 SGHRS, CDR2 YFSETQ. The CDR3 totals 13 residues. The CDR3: CASRQETYNEQFF.

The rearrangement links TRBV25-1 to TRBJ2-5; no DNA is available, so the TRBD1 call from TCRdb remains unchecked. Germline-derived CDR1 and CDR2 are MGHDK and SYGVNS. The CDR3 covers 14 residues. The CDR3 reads CASSDGQGGETQYF. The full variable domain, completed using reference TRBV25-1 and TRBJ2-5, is EADIYQTPRYLVIGTGKKITLECSQTMGHDKMYWYQQDPGMELHLIHYSYGVNSTEKGDLSSESTVSRIRTEHFPLTLESARPSHTSQYLCASSDGQGGETQYFGPGTRLLVL.

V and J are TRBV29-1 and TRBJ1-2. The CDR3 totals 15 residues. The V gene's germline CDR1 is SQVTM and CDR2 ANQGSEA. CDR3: CSVEDPREGNYGYTF.

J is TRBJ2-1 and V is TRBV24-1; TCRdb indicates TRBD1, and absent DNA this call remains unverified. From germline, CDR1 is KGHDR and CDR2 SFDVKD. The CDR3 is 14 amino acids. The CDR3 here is CATEPGVHDNEQFF.

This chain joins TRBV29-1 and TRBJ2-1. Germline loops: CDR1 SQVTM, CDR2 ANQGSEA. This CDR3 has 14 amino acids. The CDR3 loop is CSVDEGNVYNEQFF.

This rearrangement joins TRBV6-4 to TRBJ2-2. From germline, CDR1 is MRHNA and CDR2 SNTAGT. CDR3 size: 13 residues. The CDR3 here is CASSDRDTGELFF.

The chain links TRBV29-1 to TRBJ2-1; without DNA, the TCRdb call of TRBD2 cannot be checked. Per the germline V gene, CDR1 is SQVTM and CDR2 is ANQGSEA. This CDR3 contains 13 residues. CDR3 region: CSVRGLASYEQFF.

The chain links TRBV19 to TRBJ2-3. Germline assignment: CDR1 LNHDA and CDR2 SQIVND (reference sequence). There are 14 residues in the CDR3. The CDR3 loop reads CASSIPEEADTQYF.